What follows are 4 T cell receptor beta chains derived from one specimen sequenced in a study of graft-versus-host responses after intestinal transplantation. These TCRs' antigens remain unknown. Clones were sequenced by immunoSEQ multiplex PCR, and TCRdb holds only the in-frame ones, with some missing. The data contain about 81,000 clones, around 93% of them singletons. The sequencing used unstimulated CD4+ T cells sorted from spleen or lymph node cells, collected before transplant. These receptors were collected from a human donor who was the organ donor for an intestinal transplant.

J is TRBJ2-1 and V is TRBV30; 11 bases fit TRBD1. J lost 6 bases, V lost 7 bases, and 23 bases had no gene match. Germline loops: CDR1 GTSNPN, CDR2 SVGIG (reference sequence). CDR3 size: 19 residues. The CDR3 loop is CALNVDRGLVGRAVNEQFF. The DNA for the CDR3 is TGTGCCTTAAATGTGGACAGGGGGCTAGTGGGGAGGGCGGTCAATGAGCAGTTCTTC.

The chain employs TRBV7-9 and TRBJ2-1, with 11 positions matching TRBD2. V was clipped by 1 base and J by 9 bases; unmatched bases: 8. In germline, CDR1 is SEHNR, CDR2 FQNEAQ (reference sequence). The CDR3 length is 16 residues. DNA of the CDR3: TGTGCCAGCAGCTTAGAAATAGCGGGAGGGGGCTTTGAGCAGTTCTTC. Translation: CASSLEIAGGGFEQFF.

The chain recombines TRBV5-4 with TRBJ2-5; TRBD1 matches 8 bases. From germline, CDR1 is SGHNT and CDR2 YYREEE (reference sequence). With 0 bases clipped from V and 5 bases from J, the junction kept 3 bases outside the gene matches. This CDR3 spans 14 amino acids. This CDR3 is CASSLATGGETQYF. As DNA, the CDR3 is TGTGCCAGCAGCTTGGCCACAGGGGGGGAGACCCAGTACTTC. The entire variable domain, with the rest obtained from reference TRBV5-4 and TRBJ2-5, is as follows: ETGVTQSPTHLIKTRGQQVTLRCSSQSGHNTVSWYQQALGQGPQFIFQYYREEENGRGNFPPRFSGLQFPNYSSELNVNALELDDSALYLCASSLATGGETQYFGPGTRLLVL.

The chain links TRBV7-9 to TRBJ2-5, with D maybe TRBD2 (6 bases). CDR1 and CDR2 from the germline V gene are SEHNR and FQNEAQ (reference sequence). The CDR3 runs to 13 residues. V was clipped by 3 bases and J by 5 bases, with 10 bases between them. The CDR3 region has the DNA TGTGCCAGCAGCTTCGGGGGATCGGAGACCCAGTACTTC. This sequence encodes CASSFGGSETQYF.